A single sample is the source of the 17 T cell receptor beta chains below, sequenced in a study of blood T cell repertoires in COVID-19. Measured with immunoSEQ multiplex PCR; TCRdb has only the in-frame clones, and not every one. The sample includes about 140,000 clones, roughly 84% seen only once; the top ten take roughly 4.5%. The sequencing sample was made of peripheral blood. These TCRs come from a human donor in a cohort sampled during active COVID-19.

The chain has TRBV20-1 and TRBJ1-1; unclear D gene. The CDR3 has 10 residues. Germline loops: CDR1 DFQATT, CDR2 SNEGSKA (reference sequence). The CDR3 sequence is CSFGNTEAFF. The CDR3 bases are TGCAGCTTCGGGAACACTGAAGCTTTCTTT.

V gene TRBV14 combines with J gene TRBJ2-1; 8 positions agree with TRBD1. The CDR3 contains 18 residues. The germline gives CDR1 SGHDN, CDR2 FVKESK. With V trimmed by 0 bases and J by 2 bases, 9 bases remained unmatched. The DNA for the CDR3 is TGTGCCAGCAGCCAAGACCCCCCCGACAGGGGCCCCTACAATGAGCAGTTCTTC. Amino acids: CASSQDPPDRGPYNEQFF.

Only one count was recorded for this clone. The V call is TRBV11-2, the J call TRBJ2-1, with 8 bases lining up with TRBD2. Germline V gene lookup returns CDR1 SGHAT and CDR2 FQNNGV. The length of the CDR3 is 17 residues. V was clipped by 0 bases and J by 3 bases; unmatched bases: 7. CDR3 bases: TGTGCCAGCAGCTTAGAGGTAGCGGGGATTTTCTACAATGAGCAGTTCTTC. Translated: CASSLEVAGIFYNEQFF.

V usage is TRBV7-9 and J usage is TRBJ2-1; TRBD2 matches 11 bases. From germline, CDR1 is SEHNR and CDR2 FQNEAQ (reference sequence). The junction had 6 bases not matched to a gene; V was cut back by 7 bases and J by 4 bases. This CDR3 comprises 15 residues. CDR3 protein: CASTQGLAAYNEQFF. Here the CDR3 DNA reads TGTGCCAGCACCCAGGGACTAGCGGCATACAATGAGCAGTTCTTC.

The chain carries TRBV4-1 and TRBJ1-4; D not resolved. V lost 4 bases and J 0 bases, leaving 15 bases between the germline ends. The CDR3 has 17 residues. Per germline, CDR1 MGHRA and CDR2 YSYEKL. The CDR3 DNA is TGCGCCAGCAGCCGACCGGGAGGACCAACAACTAATGAAAAACTGTTTTTT. Amino acids: CASSRPGGPTTNEKLFF.

V and J are TRBV19 and TRBJ2-1; 7 nucleotides agree with TRBD2. Germline CDR1 LNHDA, CDR2 SQIVND (reference sequence). CDR3 size: 15 residues. V was pared by 4 bases and J by 6 bases, with 9 bases of the junction left unmatched. The DNA of the CDR3 is TGTGCCAGTAGTACTGGGGACTACCGGCGCAATGAGCAGTTCTTC. Protein sequence: CASSTGDYRRNEQFF.

The gene calls are TRBV9 and TRBJ2-5; a weak D match, TRBD2 (6 bases). CDR3 length: 14 residues. Germline lookup yields CDR1 SGDLS and CDR2 YYNGEE. V shed 0 bases and J shed 5 bases, with 11 bases lying between them. CDR3 sequence reads: CASSVEPGAETQYF. As DNA, the CDR3 is TGTGCCAGCAGCGTAGAACCGGGAGCGGAGACCCAGTACTTC. The entire variable domain, with the rest obtained from reference TRBV9 and TRBJ2-5, is as follows: DSGVTQTPKHLITATGQRVTLRCSPRSGDLSVYWYQQSLDQGLQFLIQYYNGEERAKGNILERFSAQQFPDLHSELNLSSLELGDSALYFCASSVEPGAETQYFGPGTRLLVL.

CDR3 coding DNA: TGCAGCGTTGAGTTCCTCACTAGCGGGACCTACAATGAGCAGTTCTTC. As protein: CSVEFLTSGTYNEQFF. The chain combines TRBV29-1 with TRBJ2-1; 10 nucleotides line up with TRBD2. The V gene's germline CDR1 is SQVTM and CDR2 ANQGSEA. The CDR3 spans 16 residues. V shed 3 bases, J shed 2 bases, and the junction held 7 bases outside the gene matches.

V and J are TRBV5-1 and TRBJ2-3; D remains unclear. The germline CDR1 and CDR2 sequences are SGHRS and YFSETQ. The V gene lost 0 bases and the J gene lost 1 base, with 15 bases spanning the gap. The CDR3 contains 17 residues. CDR3 DNA sequence: TGCGCCAGCAGCTTGGGGCCCGGTTGGAGCGGCACAGATACGCAGTATTTT. As protein: CASSLGPGWSGTDTQYF.

On this clone: One end of the junction fails to match germline, which may point to a read error. The V call is TRBV6-5, the J call TRBJ1-2, with 7 bases identical to TRBD1. The germline V gene encodes CDR1 MNHEY and CDR2 SVGAGI. CDR3 length: 13 amino acids. CDR3 sequence (DNA): TGTGCCAGCAGTTACTCCGGGACAGCCCTTCACGCCTTC. It yields the protein CASSYSGTALHAF.

The chain couples TRBV28 to TRBJ2-7; TRBD2 is a possible D gene (5 bases). The germline CDR1 and CDR2 sequences are MDHEN and SYDVKM. V was shortened by 6 bases and J by 4 bases, with 13 bases between the two germline ends. This CDR3 has 13 amino acids. This CDR3 is CASSPEGRYEQYF. CDR3 bases: TGTGCCAGCAGCCCAGAGGGCAGGTACGAGCAGTACTTC.

The chain combines TRBV19 with TRBJ2-1; the match to TRBD2 covers 13 bases. Trimming cost V 7 bases and J 7 bases; bases outside gene matches: 13. Per the germline V gene, CDR1 is LNHDA and CDR2 is SQIVND (reference sequence). The length of the CDR3 is 17 residues. The CDR3 reads CASTLTGTSGKWNEQFF. CDR3 sequence (DNA): TGTGCCAGTACCCTCACCGGGACTAGCGGGAAATGGAATGAGCAGTTCTTC.

The chain couples TRBV11-1 to TRBJ1-6; perhaps TRBD1 as D (5 bases). CDR3 size: 15 residues. Germline CDR1 reads SGHAT; CDR2 reads FQDESV (reference sequence). Trimming cost V 3 bases and J 9 bases, with 15 bases left between them. CDR3 protein: CASSLKSQGSSPLHF. Here the CDR3 DNA reads TGTGCCAGCAGCTTGAAATCGCAGGGCTCTTCACCCCTCCACTTT. The full variable domain, rest sourced from reference TRBV11-1 and TRBJ1-6, is EAEVAQSPRYKITEKSQAVAFWCDPISGHATLYWYRQILGQGPELLVQFQDESVVDDSQLPKDRFSAERLKGVDSTLKIQPAELGDSAMYLCASSLKSQGSSPLHFGNGTRLTVT.

The chain has TRBV12-3 or TRBV12-4 and TRBJ1-1, with 8 bases matching TRBD1. The CDR3 is 13 residues long. Trimming cost V 5 bases and J 4 bases; bases outside gene matches: 3. Written as DNA, the CDR3 is TGTGCCAGCAGTGCCACAGGGGGCACTGAAGCTTTCTTT. Amino acids: CASSATGGTEAFF.

The chain carries TRBV4-2 and TRBJ2-7, with 14 nucleotides matching TRBD2. Germline V CDR1 and CDR2: LGHNA, YNFKEQ. The CDR3 has 20 amino acids. The V segment lost 4 bases and the J segment 2 bases; nucleotides outside the gene matches: 16. The CDR3 sequence: CASSLPPGLAGAAPPYEQYF. Written as DNA, the CDR3 is TGTGCCAGCAGCCTCCCCCCGGGACTAGCGGGGGCCGCACCACCCTACGAGCAGTACTTC.

This clone is a singleton in its sample. V and J are TRBV5-1 and TRBJ1-1; D perhaps matches TRBD1 (5 bases). Per germline, CDR1 SGHRS and CDR2 YFSETQ. The V gene lost 4 bases and the J gene lost 4 bases, with 11 bases spanning the gap. The CDR3 consists of 13 residues. DNA for the CDR3: TGCGCCAGCAGCCCTGGCGGGGGCACTGAAGCTTTCTTT. This codes for CASSPGGGTEAFF. Based on the CDR3 plus reference TRBV5-1 and TRBJ1-1, the full variable domain is KAGVTQTPRYLIKTRGQQVTLSCSPISGHRSVSWYQQTPGQGLQFLFEYFSETQRNKGNFPGRFSGRQFSNSRSEMNVSTLELGDSALYLCASSPGGGTEAFFGQGTRLTVV.

The chain joins TRBV27 to TRBJ1-1, with 9 bases aligning to TRBD1. CDR3 length: 17 amino acids. V was clipped by 3 bases and J by 1 base; unmatched bases: 9. The V gene's germline CDR1 is MNHEY and CDR2 SMNVEV (reference sequence). CDR3 region: CASSFRGQGRGNTEAFF. CDR3 nucleotides: TGTGCCAGCAGTTTTAGGGGACAGGGCAGGGGGAACACTGAAGCTTTCTTT.